This TCR beta chain comes out of a study of T cells after yellow fever vaccination. Study-wide findings and caveats: Detected again after the booster were most primary-vaccination clones, at 96% CD4 and 80% to 90% CD8. The presence of abundant clonotypes contaminating from the bulk population was possible in FACS-sorted repertoires.

The CDR3 totals 15 residues. Trimming left V 4 bases short and J 1 base short, with 13 bases between. Germline V gene data show CDR1 as SGHTA and CDR2 as FQGNSA. This clonotype was detected ten times or more. No antigen is known for it. TCRdb re-called the 5' RACE reads with MiXCR, one entry per CDR3 protein. Among about 120,000 distinct CDR3 sequences listed, about 7.8% were seen once. The input for sequencing was CD4+ T cells sorted from PBMCs, taken approximately 40 days after the first yellow fever vaccination. This clonotype originated in a man aged 18 to 30 who received the YFV17D yellow fever vaccine. The chain has TRBV7-2 and TRBJ1-1; tentatively, D is TRBD1 (5 bases). As DNA, the CDR3 is TGTGCCAGCAGCTCGATGTCCCAGGGGAACACTGAAGCTTTCTTT. It translates to CASSSMSQGNTEAFF. Together with reference TRBV7-2 and TRBJ1-1, the CDR3 gives the full variable domain: GAGVSQSPSNKVTEKGKDVELRCDPISGHTALYWYRQSLGQGLEFLIYFQGNSAPDKSGLPSDRFSAERTGGSVSTLTIQRTQQEDSAVYLCASSSMSQGNTEAFFGQGTRLTVV.